This record concerns one TCR beta chain sequence. Its matching antigen is unknown. This CDR3 comprises 15 residues. The data were obtained in a study of shared clonotypes between healthy human individuals. Overall study: Used for every donor were three CD4 naive, three CD4 memory, two CD8 naive and one CD8 memory plate.

General study points: Among the subsets, naive ones generally showed larger estimated richness than memory ones.

Per the study methods: As immunoSEQ supplied junction-only sequences (without quality scores), filtering differed. Generated by immunoSEQ multiplex PCR, the TCRdb table keeps only in-frame clones and is missing some. D and trimming come from the DNA, and the V and J calls and clone size come from that table. The data hold 1,400,000 or so clones, with roughly 98.5% observed a single time. The chain joins TRBV21-1 to TRBJ2-7; TRBD2 is the table's D call and was not checked against the DNA. TRBV21-1 is marked as a pseudogene. This clonotype was obtained from a man younger than 40 in good health. Source material: naive CD4+ T cells sorted from blood. The subset denotes: CD45RA+ positively selected. CDR3 in DNA: TGTGCCAGCAGCGCCCTCGGGAGAAGAGTCTACGAGCAGTACTTC. It encodes CASSALGRRVYEQYF.